These T cell receptor beta chains were read from a single sample in a study of blood T cell repertoires in COVID-19. Some clones are missing from TCRdb's copy, which holds only in-frame ones; the method was immunoSEQ multiplex PCR. Of 150,000 to 200,000 clones listed, over 75% are singletons. Material: peripheral blood. The receptors stem from a man between 35 and 55 years old with active or convalescent COVID-19. The CDR3 runs from the conserved cysteine through the conserved F or W. A D gene is named only where the DNA matches it firmly. The listing skips clone size in some rows; elsewhere it reads once, few, many or a size class.

cdr3_nt	cdr3_aa	d_call	j_call	clone_size	v_call
TGTGCCAGCAGTCCAGCCTACGAGCAGTACTTC	CASSPAYEQYF	.	TRBJ2-7	.	TRBV7-2
TGTGCCAGCAGTTACCACACAGGGGTGTACACTGAAGCTTTCTTT	CASSYHTGVYTEAFF	TRBD1	TRBJ1-1	.	TRBV28
TGCGCCAGCAGAGAACCACAGGGCGAGAGTACTGAAGCTTTCTTT	CASREPQGESTEAFF	.	TRBJ1-1	.	TRBV23-1
TGTGCCAGCAGTTACCGGGGGGGGTTTGAGCAGCCCCAGCATTTT	CASSYRGGFEQPQHF	.	TRBJ1-5	.	TRBV6-5
TGCGCCAGCAGCTTGGGTTCAGGGGCCACTGAAGCTTTCTTT	CASSLGSGATEAFF	.	TRBJ1-1	.	TRBV5-1
TGTGCCAGCAGTTTATCGAGAGGGTGGGGTGGCTACACCTTC	CASSLSRGWGGYTF	.	TRBJ1-2	.	TRBV27
TGTGCCAGCAGCATAGGACAGGACTATAATTCACCCCTCCACTTT	CASSIGQDYNSPLHF	TRBD1	TRBJ1-6	.	TRBV11-2
TGTGCCAGCAGTGAAGGGGTAATGGTTTGGGGGGGAGCTTTCTTT	CASSEGVMVWGGAFF	.	TRBJ1-1	few	TRBV6-1
TGTGCCATCACTGGGGACAGGGGACGTTCACCCCTCCACTTT	CAITGDRGRSPLHF	TRBD1	TRBJ1-6	.	TRBV10-3
TGTGCCAGCAGCCAAGAGTGGGGGGACAGGGGACGTGAAAAACTGTTTTTT	CASSQEWGDRGREKLFF	TRBD1	TRBJ1-4	.	TRBV4-2
TGTGCCAGCAGCGTAGGGATTGGACAGGCCAACACTGAAGCTTTCTTT	CASSVGIGQANTEAFF	TRBD1	TRBJ1-1	.	TRBV9
TGTGCCAGCAGCCCCGTAATGTCCGGGGAGCTGTTTTTT	CASSPVMSGELFF	.	TRBJ2-2	.	TRBV9
TGCAGCGTTGTAGTTAGGGCAGGGGGTAATCAGCCCCAGCATTTT	CSVVVRAGGNQPQHF	TRBD1	TRBJ1-5	.	TRBV29-1
TGTGCCAGTAGTGCGGGACAGGGACACCTTAGCACAGATACGCAGTATTTT	CASSAGQGHLSTDTQYF	TRBD1	TRBJ2-3	.	TRBV19
TGCGCCAGCAGCCAGAGCACAGGGCCGAAGTACAATGAGCAGTTCTTC	CASSQSTGPKYNEQFF	.	TRBJ2-1	once	TRBV4-3
TGTGCCAGCAGCTTAGTAAGGCCGGGCTATGGCTACACCTTC	CASSLVRPGYGYTF	.	TRBJ1-2	few	TRBV11-2
TGTGCCAGCAGTCGGAACAGGGACCTCTCCTACGAGCAGTACTTC	CASSRNRDLSYEQYF	.	TRBJ2-7	medium-sized	TRBV7-9
TGTGCCAGCAGCCAAGACAGGGGCGCTGAAGCTTTCTTT	CASSQDRGAEAFF	.	TRBJ1-1	.	TRBV4-2
TGTGCCAGTAGTCCACTACCGGGACAGGGAGGAAACACCATATATTTT	CASSPLPGQGGNTIYF	TRBD1	TRBJ1-3	once	TRBV19
TGCAGCGTTGAACTAGTTACTGAAGCTTTCTTT	CSVELVTEAFF	.	TRBJ1-1	.	TRBV29-1
TGCGCCAGCAGCTTGATACAGGGGACTGCAACTAATGAAAAACTGTTTTTT	CASSLIQGTATNEKLFF	TRBD1	TRBJ1-4	.	TRBV5-1
TGTGCCTGGAGTGTACGGGGGGGGAACTATGGCTACACCTTC	CAWSVRGGNYGYTF	.	TRBJ1-2	.	TRBV30
TGTGCCAGCCGTCCTAGCGAGAGCTCCTACGAGCAGTACTTC	CASRPSESSYEQYF	.	TRBJ2-7	.	TRBV6-4
TGCGCCAGCAGCTTACGACTAGCGGGGGATGGAAGAAACATTCAGTACTTC	CASSLRLAGDGRNIQYF	TRBD2	TRBJ2-4	.	TRBV5-1
TGTGCCAGCACTCGGGACAGGGCAACAGATACGCAGTATTTT	CASTRDRATDTQYF	TRBD1	TRBJ2-3	few	TRBV2
TGTGCCAGCAGTTACAGAAGGAGCCCCAGCCCTTACGAGCAGTACTTC	CASSYRRSPSPYEQYF	.	TRBJ2-7	.	TRBV6-5
TGTGCCAGCACCGAGTTCAGGGGCAATCAGCCCCAGCATTTT	CASTEFRGNQPQHF	.	TRBJ1-5	.	TRBV27
TGTGCCAGCTCCGAAAGGGGTGCGGACACTGAAGCTTTCTTT	CASSERGADTEAFF	.	TRBJ1-1	.	TRBV2
TGTGCCGCGACCTGGGGGGATCGTTACACTGAAGCTTTCTTT	CAATWGDRYTEAFF	.	TRBJ1-1	.	TRBV6-5
TGTGCCTGGAGTGTAACGGGGTACTTCACTGAAGCTTTCTTT	CAWSVTGYFTEAFF	.	TRBJ1-1	.	TRBV30
TGCGCCAGCAGCCAGGGTCCGGGACAGGTCCTCAATTCACCCCTCCACTTT	CASSQGPGQVLNSPLHF	TRBD1	TRBJ1-6	.	TRBV5-1
TGTGCCAGCAGCCCGGGTCGCAGGGACAGGCTCAATGAGCAGTTCTTC	CASSPGRRDRLNEQFF	TRBD1	TRBJ2-1	.	TRBV4-2
TGTGCCAGCACTCGGGACACGTATAATTCACCCCTCCACTTT	CASTRDTYNSPLHF	.	TRBJ1-6	.	TRBV9
TGTGCCAGCAGCCCGACCCCGGGGAGTTTGCTGTTTTTT	CASSPTPGSLLFF	.	TRBJ2-2	.	TRBV7-2
TGTGCCAGCAGGACACAGGGCGAGGGCACTGAAGCTTTCTTT	CASRTQGEGTEAFF	.	TRBJ1-1	.	TRBV6-5
TGCGCCAGCAGCCAAGGCTCAGGGGAGGGATGGAACACCATATATTTT	CASSQGSGEGWNTIYF	.	TRBJ1-3	.	TRBV4-1
TGTGCCAGCTCACCCGACAGGGGCCATCAGCCCCAGCATTTT	CASSPDRGHQPQHF	TRBD1	TRBJ1-5	.	TRBV18
TGTGCCAGCAGTTACGCCGCGCCCATTGAAGCTTTCTTT	CASSYAAPIEAFF	.	TRBJ1-1	.	TRBV6-2/TRBV6-3
TGTGCCAGCAGCTTGGAGGGGGACGGCCTTTACGAGCAGTACTTC	CASSLEGDGLYEQYF	.	TRBJ2-7	.	TRBV5-8
TGTGCCAGCAGCTTGTTTCCCGGGACAGGGGGCTACGAGCAGTACTTC	CASSLFPGTGGYEQYF	TRBD1	TRBJ2-7	.	TRBV11-2
TGTGCCAGCAGGGCCGGGACAGGGTTGACTGAAGCTTTCTTT	CASRAGTGLTEAFF	TRBD1	TRBJ1-1	.	TRBV5-6
TGTGCCACCAGCAGAGGACTCGGCTCTGGAAACACCATATATTTT	CATSRGLGSGNTIYF	.	TRBJ1-3	.	TRBV15
TGTGCCAGCAGCTACGGAGGACTTCCTAACTATGGCTACACCTTC	CASSYGGLPNYGYTF	.	TRBJ1-2	.	TRBV13
TGTGCCAGCAGCCCCGGAGATCGTTATGGCTACACCTTC	CASSPGDRYGYTF	.	TRBJ1-2	.	TRBV6-5
TGTGCCAGCTCACCTAGACAGGGCTTTAATTCACCCCTCCACTTT	CASSPRQGFNSPLHF	TRBD1	TRBJ1-6	.	TRBV18
TGTGCCTGGAGTGAGACTTATAATTCACCCCTCCACTTT	CAWSETYNSPLHF	.	TRBJ1-6	once	TRBV30
TGTGCCAGCAGTACGACTCCGCGGACCCAGTACTTC	CASSTTPRTQYF	.	TRBJ2-5	.	TRBV6-6
TGTGCCAGCAGTTCCAGGGGAGTAGATGAAAAACTGTTTTTT	CASSSRGVDEKLFF	.	TRBJ1-4	.	TRBV6-6
TGTGCCAGCAGTCCGGTCTACCAAGAGACCCAGTACTTC	CASSPVYQETQYF	.	TRBJ2-5	.	TRBV5-5
TGTGCCAGTAGTATCACTGTTTCCTACGAGCAGTACTTC	CASSITVSYEQYF	.	TRBJ2-7	.	TRBV19
TGCGCCAGCAGCTTGTTGAGCGGGGGGGCCAGAGATGAGCAGTTCTTC	CASSLLSGGARDEQFF	TRBD2	TRBJ2-1	.	TRBV5-1
TGTGCCAGCAGTAGGGGGGGGAACACTGAAGCTTTCTTT	CASSRGGNTEAFF	.	TRBJ1-1	.	TRBV6-5
TGTGCCAGCAGCTCCGGCCCCGGGGGGAGGGAGCAGTTCTTC	CASSSGPGGREQFF	TRBD2	TRBJ2-1	.	TRBV6-5
TGTGCCAGCATCCCTGAGCGGGCCGGCGGGGATACGCAGTATTTT	CASIPERAGGDTQYF	.	TRBJ2-3	.	TRBV7-8
TGTGCCAGCAGCCAAAAGGGGTACGAGCAGTACTTC	CASSQKGYEQYF	.	TRBJ2-7	.	TRBV3-1/TRBV3-2
TGTGCCAGCAGTCGGGGTAATGAAAAACTGTTTTTT	CASSRGNEKLFF	.	TRBJ1-4	.	TRBV6-2/TRBV6-3
TGTGCCAGTAGCGGGGATTTATATAGCAATCAGCCCCAGCATTTT	CASSGDLYSNQPQHF	.	TRBJ1-5	.	TRBV19
TGTGCCAGCAGCCCGGGTTATGGGGGGGCGGCCGGGGAGCTGTTTTTT	CASSPGYGGAAGELFF	.	TRBJ2-2	.	TRBV28
TGTGCCAGCAGCCCACGGGACAGTCGCACCGGGGAGCTGTTTTTT	CASSPRDSRTGELFF	TRBD1	TRBJ2-2	.	TRBV11-3